Only one count was recorded for the clone carrying this T cell receptor (beta chain). The authors' processing: Counts of nucleated cells, estimated from reference gene primer amplification, were obtained. Sequenced by immunoSEQ multiplex PCR; TCRdb stores in-frame clones only, minus some. Clone size and the V and J calls come from that table; the DNA yielded D and trimming. In the table there are under 200,000 clones, about 85% of which are singletons. The data were obtained in a study of blood T cell repertoires in COVID-19. The wider study: Sites in the United States, Italy and Spain provided acute and convalescent COVID-19 samples. PBMCs, B-cell-depleted T cells, or T cells provided the cDNA or gDNA that made up the material.

A Seattle source enrolled patients during active infection and followed them longitudinally. Germline CDR1 and CDR2: GTSNPN and SVGIG (reference sequence). The CDR3 runs to 13 residues. V dropped 1 base and J dropped 5 bases, with 11 bases sitting between them. The chain recombines TRBV30 with TRBJ1-2; a weak D match, TRBD1 (5 bases). Source material: peripheral blood. This clonotype was obtained from a man in his sixties with COVID-19, enrolled during active disease. In DNA, the CDR3 is TGTGCCTGGAGTGAGGGGTTACGATATGGCTACACCTTC. Its protein product is CAWSEGLRYGYTF.